Presented here are 5 T cell receptor beta chains from one specimen sequenced in a study of blood T cell repertoires in COVID-19 (dated by TCRdb to about 2020). Receptor libraries were prepared by the immunoSEQ multiplex PCR assay. TCRdb took this table from immuneACCESS and kept in-frame rearrangements with V and J called. Such tables lack part of the clones; where checked against another copy, unresolved V genes explain under half of the gap, and the rest is unexplained. This sample lists about 60,000 clones; 80% to 90% were detected once. 1.2% to 1.5% of the sample lies in the top ten. The sequenced sample was peripheral blood. The origin of the receptors is a man aged 55-75 years with acute or convalescent COVID-19.

V is TRBV4-3 and J is TRBJ2-1; D might be TRBD2 (6 bases). The CDR3 has 16 residues. V lost 3 bases and J lost 9, with 21 bases in between. Germline V lookup: CDR1 LGHNA, CDR2 YSLEER. CDR3 region: CASSQGGLLEAREQFF. The DNA of the CDR3 is TGCGCCAGCAGCCAGGGGGGACTCCTGGAGGCCCGTGAGCAGTTCTTC.

The chain is built from TRBV13 and TRBJ1-1, with 7 bases aligning to TRBD1. CDR3 size: 15 residues. In germline, CDR1 is PRHDT, CDR2 FYEKMQ (reference sequence). Losses at the gene ends were 5 bases for V and 0 bases for J; bases not matched to a gene: 6. CDR3 DNA sequence: TGTGCCAGCAGCCGACAAGGGGGCCTGAACACTGAAGCTTTCTTT. Translated, it gives CASSRQGGLNTEAFF.

The V call is TRBV9, the J call TRBJ2-1; 10 positions agree with TRBD2. After removal of 1 base from V and 7 bases from J, the junction contained 5 bases not matched to a gene. Germline-derived CDR1 and CDR2 are SGDLS and YYNGEE. The CDR3 extends over 15 amino acids. The CDR3 sequence is CASSVLAGDSNEQFF. CDR3 DNA sequence: TGTGCCAGCAGCGTACTAGCGGGAGATTCGAATGAGCAGTTCTTC.

The gene calls are TRBV2 and TRBJ2-7, with unresolved D. The CDR3 runs to 13 residues. The germline CDR1 and CDR2 sequences are SNHLY and FYNNEI. V was clipped by 0 bases and J by 3 bases, with 6 bases between them. CDR3: CASSEANYYEQYF. The CDR3 bases are TGTGCCAGCAGTGAAGCAAACTACTACGAGCAGTACTTC.

The rearrangement links TRBV29-1 to TRBJ2-3; 7 nucleotides align to TRBD2. The germline V gene has CDR1 SQVTM and CDR2 ANQGSEA. Trimming at V came to 7 bases and at J to 5 bases, leaving 27 bases not matched to a gene. The CDR3 is made up of 19 amino acids. The CDR3 reads CSDQYSREDGAGAEDTQYF. CDR3 sequence (DNA): TGCAGCGATCAATATAGCCGGGAAGATGGGGCGGGAGCGGAAGATACGCAGTATTTT.